The sequence of this T cell receptor (beta chain) was determined in a study of T cells in Graves' hyperthyroidism and ophthalmopathy. Study-level results: Onset of ophthalmopathy came a median approximately 6.5 months after the model predicted it. Most thyroid clonotypes expanded above 0.001 were also detected in blood.

Germline V lookup: CDR1 LGHDT, CDR2 YNNKEL (reference sequence). Trimming took 1 base from V and 6 from J, leaving 6 bases between them. This CDR3 is built from 12 residues. The source material, RNA transcripts, was used to amplify TCR beta CDR3 regions. A first-round RT-PCR of the TCR CDR3 used the HTBI primer set. A single record per CDR3 protein comes from TCRdb applying MiXCR to the multiplex PCR reads. Among about 530,000 distinct CDR3 sequences listed, about 15% were seen once. Remarks on this clonotype: The antigen is undetermined.

For ophthalmopathy patients, the Clinical Activity Score was at least 3 and the NOSPECS grade at least 4; duration was under 3 months. Thyroid ultrasound and orbital computed tomography, with clinical symptoms and serum thyroxine and TRAb, informed diagnoses. V usage is TRBV3-1 and J usage is TRBJ1-2; D uncertain. The receptor's source is a woman between 18 and 29 years old with Graves' ophthalmopathy. Source material: blood. This CDR3 reads CASSQGTDGYTF. In DNA, the CDR3 is TGTGCCAGCAGCCAAGGGACGGATGGCTACACCTTC. The complete variable domain, with remaining parts taken from reference TRBV3-1 and TRBJ1-2, reads DTAVSQTPKYLVTQMGNDKSIKCEQNLGHDTMYWYKQDSKKFLKIMFSYNNKELIINETVPNRFSPKSPDKAHLNLHINSLELGDSAVYFCASSQGTDGYTFGSGTRLTVV.